Ten or more counts support the clone carrying this T cell receptor (beta chain). Its antigen is still unknown. Cells sorted as Tregs were CD4+, CD25+ and CD127-/low. Points from the study as a whole: Tumor Tregs overlapped most with tumor, then blood, naive CD4+ cells. Tumor memory CD4+ T cell TCR gene usage was found to cluster with blood and lymph node memory CD4+ cells and with lymph node naive CD4+ cells.

TCRdb itself ran the multiplex PCR reads through MiXCR, one entry per CDR3 protein. The repertoire consists of about 2,400 distinct CDR3 sequences, with 2.4% occurring once and the leading ten covering around 11%. The clonotype originates from a female donor with breast cancer. Source material: tumor-infiltrating Tregs sorted from the breast tumor.

The CDR3 protein is CASNAADHGYTF. Written as DNA, the CDR3 is TGTGCCAGCAACGCGGCGGATCATGGCTACACCTTC. The gene calls are TRBV12-3 or TRBV12-4 and TRBJ1-2; D unclear. Trimming removed 7 bases at V and 6 bases at J, with 12 bases between. CDR3 length equals 12 residues.